This T cell receptor (beta chain) was identified in a study of blood T cells in healthy people across ages. Turning to this clonotype: A junction end diverges from the germline sequence, so it may reflect a read error.

Healthy Caucasians from Russia aged about 6 to 90 served as donors. The use of a sample-barcoded 5' primer and a J-beta primer mix characterized a second PCR of about 6 to 12 cycles. TCRdb reprocessed the 5' RACE reads via MiXCR and lists one record per CDR3 protein. Seen here are 600,000 or so distinct CDR3 sequences, under 25% observed once, and the top ten hold 3% to 4%. CDR1 and CDR2 from the germline V gene are MNHEY and SMNVEV (reference sequence). The CDR3 totals 19 residues. This TCR was sampled from a man between 65 and 85 years old in good health. Input material: blood. The chain has TRBV27 and TRBJ2-6; 9 bases line up with TRBD2. The CDR3 sequence: CTSSPVRLAGVGGANVLTF. DNA of the CDR3: TGTACCAGCAGCCCAGTTCGATTAGCGGGAGTGGGAGGGGCCAACGTCCTGACTTTC. Full variable domain (missing parts from reference TRBV27 and TRBJ2-6): EAQVTQNPRYLITVTGKKLTVTCSQNMNHEYMSWYRQDPGLGLRQIYYSMNVEVTDKGDVPEGYKVSRKEKRNFPLILESPSPNQTSLYFCTSSPVRLAGVGGANVLTFGAGSRLTVL.